These 17 T cell receptor beta chains were sequenced from one sample in a study of control samples from healthy donors and cancer patients. Produced via immunoSEQ multiplex PCR; TCRdb's table is partial and in-frame only. The sample contains 180,000 or so clones, roughly 91% of which appear only once. Sequencing was performed on blood. The origin of the receptors is a woman in her 30s in good health.

CDR3 sequence: CSVDPGGTEAFF. The CDR3 region has the DNA TGCAGCGTCGACCCGGGGGGCACTGAAGCTTTCTTT. The V gene is TRBV29-1, the J gene TRBJ1-1, with a possible D match to TRBD1 (5 bases). V was shortened by 6 bases and J by 4 bases, with 12 bases between the two germline ends. The germline CDR1 and CDR2 sequences are SQVTM and ANQGSEA. The CDR3 runs to 12 residues.

This chain uses TRBV25-1 with TRBJ1-1, with a weak D call TRBD1 (5 bases). Trimming shortened V by 2 bases and J by 4 bases, and 14 bases separated the two germline ends. The CDR3 covers 15 residues. CDR1 and CDR2 from the germline V gene are MGHDK and SYGVNS. The CDR3 here is CASSERAGGGTEAFF. The CDR3 region has the DNA TGTGCCAGCAGTGAAAGGGCAGGCGGGGGCACTGAAGCTTTCTTT.

This chain uses TRBV2 with TRBJ2-7, with 8 bases fitting TRBD1. Germline loops: CDR1 SNHLY, CDR2 FYNNEI. CDR3 length: 15 residues. Trimming at V came to 5 bases and at J to 0 bases, leaving 6 bases not matched to a gene. The CDR3 protein is CASSPRTGPSYEQYF. CDR3 coding DNA: TGTGCCAGCAGTCCGCGGACAGGGCCCTCCTACGAGCAGTACTTC. The full variable domain, with the rest looked up from reference TRBV2 and TRBJ2-7, is EPEVTQTPSHQVTQMGQEVILRCVPISNHLYFYWYRQILGQKVEFLVSFYNNEISEKSEIFDDQFSVERPDGSNFTLKIRSTKLEDSAMYFCASSPRTGPSYEQYFGPGTRLTVT.

This clone appeared a few times. The chain joins TRBV7-2 to TRBJ2-5; 11 nucleotides align to TRBD1. V lost 5 bases to trimming and J lost 2 bases; unmatched junction nucleotides: 1. Germline V CDR1 and CDR2: SGHTA, FQGNSA. This CDR3 spans 14 amino acids. CDR3 region: CASSRDRGQETQYF. In nucleotides, the CDR3 is TGTGCCAGCAGCCGGGACAGGGGGCAAGAGACCCAGTACTTC.

The chain is built from TRBV29-1 and TRBJ2-1, with 9 bases aligning to TRBD1. There are 15 residues in the CDR3. V lost 1 base to trimming and J lost 4 bases; unmatched junction nucleotides: 5. The germline CDR1 and CDR2 sequences are SQVTM and ANQGSEA. The CDR3 loop is CSVEVWGQGYNEQFF. In DNA form, the CDR3 reads TGCAGCGTTGAAGTTTGGGGACAGGGTTACAATGAGCAGTTCTTC.

This sequence joins TRBV6-4 and TRBJ1-6, with D possibly being TRBD1 (6 bases). This CDR3 contains 13 residues. V shed 3 bases and J shed 10 bases, with 10 bases lying between them. Germline V gene sequence: CDR1 MRHNA, CDR2 SNTAGT. CDR3 in DNA: TGTGCCAGCAGTGATTTCCAGGGGTCACCCCTCCACTTT. Translating it yields CASSDFQGSPLHF.

The rearrangement uses TRBV11-3 and TRBJ2-5; D not certain. Per the germline V gene, CDR1 is SGHNT and CDR2 is YENEEA. The ends were cut back, 2 bases at V and 5 bases at J, with 12 bases in the middle. There are 14 residues in the CDR3. The DNA for the CDR3 is TGTGCCAGCAGCTTATCTCGAAATAGGGAGACCCAGTACTTC. This gives the protein CASSLSRNRETQYF.

This chain uses TRBV6-5 with TRBJ2-5, with D perhaps TRBD1 (7 bases). There are 15 residues in the CDR3. Germline loops: CDR1 MNHEY, CDR2 SVGAGI. Trimming removed 5 bases from V and 5 bases from J, with 18 bases in between. CDR3 coding DNA: TGTGCCAGCAGTACCCCGGGCAGGGGGAGGGAGACCCAGTACTTC. Translation gives CASSTPGRGRETQYF.

As for this clone: A much larger clone differs by one base, so this may be a read error. The chain has TRBV5-6 and TRBJ1-2, with a possible D match to TRBD1 (6 bases). The CDR3 contains 13 residues. In germline, CDR1 is SGHDT, CDR2 YYEEEE. V lost 0 bases and J lost 8, with 11 bases in between. The CDR3 region has the DNA TGTGCCAGCAGCTTGGACAGGGAGTTAGGCTACACCTTC. Its translation: CASSLDRELGYTF.

The count of this clone is one. The chain uses TRBV12-3 or TRBV12-4 and TRBJ2-7; a possible D gene is TRBD2 (6 bases). Trimming stripped 5 bases from V and 0 bases from J, with 8 bases between. The CDR3 length is 13 residues. The CDR3 DNA reads TGTGCCAGCAGTACCGGGAGCTCCTACGAGCAGTACTTC. Translation gives CASSTGSSYEQYF.

J is TRBJ2-5 and V is TRBV28; the D gene is possibly TRBD2 (6 bases). V was cut by 3 bases and J by 6 bases, with 17 bases left in between. Germline loops: CDR1 MDHEN, CDR2 SYDVKM. This CDR3 comprises 15 residues. This CDR3 reads CASSLGGPQKKTQYF. As DNA, the CDR3 is TGTGCCAGCAGTTTGGGGGGACCCCAGAAGAAGACCCAGTACTTC.

This clone was counted at least ten times. The J gene is TRBJ2-7, the V gene TRBV7-9, with 8 bases matching TRBD2. V was pared by 5 bases and J by 3 bases, with 9 bases of the junction left unmatched. Germline CDR1 reads SEHNR; CDR2 reads FQNEAQ (reference sequence). The CDR3 totals 15 residues. As DNA, the CDR3 is TGTGCCAGCAGCCGTAGCGGGATTCGAGACTACGAGCAGTACTTC. Encoded protein: CASSRSGIRDYEQYF.

This chain joins TRBV4-1 and TRBJ1-3, with 7 positions matching TRBD1. Trimming removed 3 bases from V and 0 bases from J; junction bases left unmatched: 5. There are 16 residues in the CDR3. Germline-derived CDR1 and CDR2 are MGHRA and YSYEKL. CDR3: CASSQWGTASGNTIYF. The CDR3 DNA reads TGCGCCAGCAGCCAGTGGGGGACAGCCTCTGGAAACACCATATATTTT.

The chain employs TRBV13 and TRBJ2-7; D not certain. Germline CDR1 PRHDT, CDR2 FYEKMQ (reference sequence). V lost 1 base, J lost 2 bases, and 12 bases lay in between. The CDR3 contains 15 residues. The DNA for the CDR3 is TGTGCCAGCAGCTTAGATTCCCAGTCTCCCTACGAGCAGTACTTC. Translating gives CASSLDSQSPYEQYF.

V and J are TRBV18 and TRBJ2-2; TRBD2 aligns across 7 bases. The CDR3 consists of 16 residues. J was trimmed by 2 bases and V by 2 bases; bases with no gene match: 5. Germline V lookup: CDR1 KGHSH, CDR2 LQKENI. The CDR3 is CASSPYERGNTGELFF. The CDR3 DNA follows: TGTGCCAGCTCACCATATGAGCGGGGAAACACCGGGGAGCTGTTTTTT.

This sequence joins TRBV12-3 or TRBV12-4 and TRBJ2-7; D is unresolved. V shed 3 bases and J shed 2 bases, with 8 bases lying between them. The CDR3 spans 13 residues. The CDR3: CASSFGGAYEQYF. CDR3 nucleotide sequence: TGTGCCAGCAGTTTCGGTGGGGCCTACGAGCAGTACTTC.

This chain uses TRBV7-6 with TRBJ2-3; 7 positions agree with TRBD1. This CDR3 is built from 15 residues. V lost 5 bases to trimming and J lost 0 bases; unmatched junction nucleotides: 5. The V gene's germline CDR1 is SGHVS and CDR2 FNYEAQ. CDR3 in DNA: TGTGCCAGCAGCCATACAGGGGCTAGCACAGATACGCAGTATTTT. This sequence encodes CASSHTGASTDTQYF.